This TCR beta chain was recorded in a study of blood T cell repertoires in COVID-19. The wider study: The origin of the acute and convalescent COVID-19 samples was the United States, Italy and Spain. PBMCs, B-cell-depleted T cells, or T cells provided the cDNA or gDNA that made up the material.

This CDR3 is 13 amino acids long. V shed 5 bases and J 3 bases; nucleotides not matched to a gene: 3. The germline V gene has CDR1 PRHDT and CDR2 FYEKMQ (reference sequence). Authors' methods: Reference gene primer amplification yielded estimated nucleated cell counts. Data came from immunoSEQ multiplex PCR; TCRdb stores just in-frame clones and leaves some out. The DNA was the basis for D and trimming; V, J and clone size are from that table. The repertoire holds approximately 220,000 clones, with 70% to 90% as singletons. This sequence was found in a woman aged 80 or older with acute or convalescent COVID-19. Input material: peripheral blood. V and J are TRBV13 and TRBJ2-7; 8 positions match TRBD1. The chain's CDR3 is CASSRTGNYEQYF. CDR3 in DNA: TGTGCCAGCAGCAGGACAGGGAACTACGAGCAGTACTTC.